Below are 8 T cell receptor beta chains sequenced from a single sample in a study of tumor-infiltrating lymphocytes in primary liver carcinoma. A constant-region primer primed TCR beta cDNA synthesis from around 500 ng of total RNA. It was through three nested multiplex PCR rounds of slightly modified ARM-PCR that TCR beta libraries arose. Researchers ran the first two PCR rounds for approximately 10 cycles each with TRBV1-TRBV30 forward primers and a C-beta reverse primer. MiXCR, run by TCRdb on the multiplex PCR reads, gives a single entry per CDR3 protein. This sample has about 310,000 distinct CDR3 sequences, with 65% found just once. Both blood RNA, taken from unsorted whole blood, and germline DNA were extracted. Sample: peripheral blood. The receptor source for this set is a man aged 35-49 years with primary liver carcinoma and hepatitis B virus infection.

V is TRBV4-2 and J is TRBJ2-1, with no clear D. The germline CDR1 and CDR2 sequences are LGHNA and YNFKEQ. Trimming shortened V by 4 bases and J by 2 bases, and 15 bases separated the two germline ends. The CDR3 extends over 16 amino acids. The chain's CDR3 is CASSPAAPSPYNEQFF. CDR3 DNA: TGTGCCAGCAGCCCTGCGGCTCCGAGCCCCTACAATGAGCAGTTCTTC.

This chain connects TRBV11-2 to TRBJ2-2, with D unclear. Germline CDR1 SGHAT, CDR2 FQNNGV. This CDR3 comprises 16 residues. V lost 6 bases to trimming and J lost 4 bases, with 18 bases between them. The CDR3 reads CASRQPGRMSTGELFF. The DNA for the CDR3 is TGTGCCAGCAGACAACCTGGACGGATGAGCACCGGGGAGCTGTTTTTT.

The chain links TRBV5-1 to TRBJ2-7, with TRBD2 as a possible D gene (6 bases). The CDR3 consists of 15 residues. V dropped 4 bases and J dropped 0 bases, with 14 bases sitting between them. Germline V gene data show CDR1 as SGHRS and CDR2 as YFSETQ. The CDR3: CASSEGLPSSYEQYF. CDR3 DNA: TGCGCCAGCAGCGAGGGACTCCCTAGCTCCTACGAGCAGTACTTC.

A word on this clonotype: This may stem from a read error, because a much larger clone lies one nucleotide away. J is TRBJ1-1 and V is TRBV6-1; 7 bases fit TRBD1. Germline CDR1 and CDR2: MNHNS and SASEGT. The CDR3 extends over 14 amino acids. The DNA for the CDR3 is TGTGCCAGCAGCCCCCTGACAGGGAGGGCTGAAGCTCTCTTT. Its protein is CASSPLTGRAEALF.

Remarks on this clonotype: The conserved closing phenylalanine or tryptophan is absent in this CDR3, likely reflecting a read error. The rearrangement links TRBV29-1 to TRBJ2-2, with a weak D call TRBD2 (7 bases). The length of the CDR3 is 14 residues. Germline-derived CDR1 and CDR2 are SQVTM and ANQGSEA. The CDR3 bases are TGCAGCGTCAGGCGAGGGAGGGACACCGGTGAGCTGTTTTTA. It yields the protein CSVRRGRDTGELFL.

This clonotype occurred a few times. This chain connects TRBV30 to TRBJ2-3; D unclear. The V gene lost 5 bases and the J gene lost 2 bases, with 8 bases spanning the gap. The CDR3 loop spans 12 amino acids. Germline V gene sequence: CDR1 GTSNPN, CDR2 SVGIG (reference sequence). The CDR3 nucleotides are TGTGCCTGGCTGACCTTCACAGATACGCAGTATTTT. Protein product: CAWLTFTDTQYF.

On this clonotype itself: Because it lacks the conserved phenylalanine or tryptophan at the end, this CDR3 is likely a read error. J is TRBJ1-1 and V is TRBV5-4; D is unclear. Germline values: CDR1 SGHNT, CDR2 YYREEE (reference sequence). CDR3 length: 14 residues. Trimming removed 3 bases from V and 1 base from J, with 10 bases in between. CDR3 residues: CASSSQVGNTEAFS. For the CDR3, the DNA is TGTGCCAGCAGCTCCCAAGTCGGGAACACTGAAGCTTTCTCT.

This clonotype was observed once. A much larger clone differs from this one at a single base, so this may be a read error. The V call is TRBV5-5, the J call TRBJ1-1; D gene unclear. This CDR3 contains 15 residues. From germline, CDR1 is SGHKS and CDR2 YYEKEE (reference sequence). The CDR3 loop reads CASGLTHDMNTEAFF. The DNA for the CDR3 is TGTGCCAGCGGCTTGACACATGATATGAACACTGAAGCTTTCTTT.